This T cell receptor beta chain was identified in a study of T and B cells in COVID-19 patients. In the study overall: Peripheral blood came from COVID-19 patients with active infection or after recovery. Of 20 to 25 active-infection patients, under 15 were critically ill with mechanical ventilation or extracorporeal membrane oxygenation. General study findings and limits: Clonality of TRB repertoires was high in active COVID-19; recovery brought above-healthy diversity and richness. CD4+, regulatory T cell, CD8+ and sorted SARS-CoV-2-responsive or tetramer+ T cells were not yet sequenced.

BIOMED2 TRB-A/B primer pools were used in multiplex TRB PCR. TCRdb analysed the multiplex PCR reads with MiXCR anew, one entry per CDR3 protein. This sample has over 10,000 distinct CDR3 sequences; less than 30% occur once, and the top ten carry under 4.5%. This CDR3 spans 13 amino acids. Looked up from germline, CDR1 is GTSNPN and CDR2 is SVGIG (reference sequence). With 2 bases removed from V and 8 bases from J, the gap between germline ends came to 15 bases. On this clonotype itself: The antigen is unknown. A much larger clone sits a single nucleotide away, making a read error possible.

Each TRB amplification used about 250-550 ng of genomic DNA from blood. This TCR derives from a human donor who had recovered from COVID-19. The sequencing input was blood. The chain carries TRBV30 and TRBJ1-2; D gene uncertain. The CDR3, as DNA: TGTGCCTGGAGTTTATTATACAGTGAGGGCTACACCTTC. This translates into CAWSLLYSEGYTF.